Listed below are T cell receptor beta chains from one sample, sequenced in a study of CD8 T cells in Susac syndrome. TCRdb reprocessed the immunoSEQ multiplex PCR reads via MiXCR and lists one record per CDR3 protein. Among around 200,000 distinct CDR3 sequences listed, around 95% were seen once. What was sequenced was CD4+ T cells from PBMCs. Every receptor here comes from a human donor with Susac syndrome. Each CDR3 is given with its conserved first and last residue. The order of the fields is V gene, D gene, J gene, clone size, CDR3 DNA, CDR3 protein. D genes are given only for firm matches. Where a row states a size, it is once, few, many or the class of an expanded clone; other rows omit it.

v_gene: TRBV12-3/TRBV12-4
d_gene: NA
j_gene: TRBJ1-2
abundance: once
CDR3nt: TGTGCCAGCAGTTTGGACTTCGGAAGTGGCTACACCTTC
CDR3aa: CASSLDFGSGYTF

v_gene: TRBV30
d_gene: NA
j_gene: TRBJ1-5
abundance: NA
CDR3nt: TGTGCCTGGGGGGGGCTGGGTACTCAGCCCCAGCATTTT
CDR3aa: CAWGGLGTQPQHF

v_gene: TRBV14
d_gene: NA
j_gene: TRBJ2-3
abundance: NA
CDR3nt: TGTGCCAGCAGCCAAGGGGTAGGGATGCTATATACGCAGTATTTT
CDR3aa: CASSQGVGMLYTQYF

v_gene: TRBV27
d_gene: NA
j_gene: TRBJ2-7
abundance: NA
CDR3nt: TGTGCCAGCACCGAGACCCGGGCCCCCTACGAGCAGTACTTC
CDR3aa: CASTETRAPYEQYF

v_gene: TRBV30
d_gene: NA
j_gene: TRBJ1-3
abundance: NA
CDR3nt: TGTGCCTGGAGCAGATCGGCGAACACCATATATTTT
CDR3aa: CAWSRSANTIYF

v_gene: TRBV7-8
d_gene: NA
j_gene: TRBJ1-4
abundance: NA
CDR3nt: TGTGCCAGCAGCCCCCGGAGAGAGCTAACAACTAATGAAAAACTGTTTTTT
CDR3aa: CASSPRRELTTNEKLFF

v_gene: TRBV20-1
d_gene: TRBD2
j_gene: TRBJ2-1
abundance: NA
CDR3nt: TGCAGTGCGCACGCTAGCGGGGGTTTTGGGGAGCAGTTCTTC
CDR3aa: CSAHASGGFGEQFF

v_gene: TRBV6-6
d_gene: NA
j_gene: TRBJ1-1
abundance: NA
CDR3nt: TGTGCCAGCAGTTTATCCAGGGCCGTCCCTGAAGCTTTCTTT
CDR3aa: CASSLSRAVPEAFF

v_gene: TRBV27
d_gene: NA
j_gene: TRBJ1-4
abundance: NA
CDR3nt: NA
CDR3aa: CASRPSGRAWEKLFF

v_gene: TRBV28
d_gene: NA
j_gene: TRBJ1-5
abundance: NA
CDR3nt: TGTGCCAGCAGGCCCTCAGGGGAATTGGATCAGCCCCAGCATTTT
CDR3aa: CASRPSGELDQPQHF

v_gene: TRBV12-3/TRBV12-4
d_gene: NA
j_gene: TRBJ2-7
abundance: NA
CDR3nt: TGTGCCAGCAGTTTACAGGACAGCGACTACGAGCAGTACTTC
CDR3aa: CASSLQDSDYEQYF

v_gene: TRBV4-1
d_gene: NA
j_gene: TRBJ1-1
abundance: NA
CDR3nt: TGCGCCAGCAGCCCTACCATGAAACAGGGTTTCCCTGAAGCTTTCTTT
CDR3aa: CASSPTMKQGFPEAFF

v_gene: TRBV30
d_gene: NA
j_gene: TRBJ2-3
abundance: NA
CDR3nt: TGTGCCTGGTGGGGGGCCGACACAGATACGCAGTATTTT
CDR3aa: CAWWGADTDTQYF

v_gene: TRBV30
d_gene: NA
j_gene: TRBJ2-1
abundance: NA
CDR3nt: TGTGCCTGGAGTGTATACGTGAGCAATGAGCAGTTCTTC
CDR3aa: CAWSVYVSNEQFF

v_gene: TRBV20-1
d_gene: NA
j_gene: TRBJ2-5
abundance: NA
CDR3nt: TGCAGTGCTAGCGGAACAGTGGGCGAGACCCAGTACTTC
CDR3aa: CSASGTVGETQYF

v_gene: TRBV5-6
d_gene: NA
j_gene: TRBJ1-1
abundance: NA
CDR3nt: TGTGCCAGCAGAGTGAGGGCGGTGAACACTGAAGCTTTCTTT
CDR3aa: CASRVRAVNTEAFF

v_gene: TRBV4-2
d_gene: TRBD1
j_gene: TRBJ2-7
abundance: NA
CDR3nt: TGTGCCAGCAGCCAAGTCGGACAGGGGTCCTACGAGCAGTACTTC
CDR3aa: CASSQVGQGSYEQYF

v_gene: TRBV2
d_gene: NA
j_gene: TRBJ2-1
abundance: NA
CDR3nt: TGTGCCAGCAGGGATACCCTCGGGCGACCCCTGTTCTTC
CDR3aa: CASRDTLGRPLFF

v_gene: TRBV5-1
d_gene: NA
j_gene: TRBJ1-3
abundance: once
CDR3nt: TGCGCCAGCAGCTTGGCTCCGGGGCTCCCTGGAAACACCATATATTTT
CDR3aa: CASSLAPGLPGNTIYF

v_gene: TRBV6-5
d_gene: NA
j_gene: TRBJ2-1
abundance: NA
CDR3nt: TGTGCCACCCTTAGGGCAGGGGCGCGGGATGAGCAGTTCTTC
CDR3aa: CATLRAGARDEQFF

v_gene: TRBV3-1
d_gene: NA
j_gene: TRBJ2-7
abundance: once
CDR3nt: TGTGCCAGCAGCCGGGCGACCTACGAGCAGTACTTC
CDR3aa: CASSRATYEQYF

v_gene: TRBV5-1
d_gene: NA
j_gene: TRBJ1-1
abundance: NA
CDR3nt: TGCGCCAGCAGCTTGGCCGGGCTGAACACTGAAGCTTCCTTT
CDR3aa: CASSLAGLNTEASF

v_gene: TRBV4-1
d_gene: NA
j_gene: TRBJ2-2
abundance: NA
CDR3nt: TGCGCCAGCAGCCAAGATCACGCAGGGTTGAGCGCCGGGGAGCTGTTTTTT
CDR3aa: CASSQDHAGLSAGELFF

v_gene: TRBV30
d_gene: NA
j_gene: TRBJ2-5
abundance: NA
CDR3nt: TGTGCCTGGAGTGCTTCCGGGACACCACAAGAGACCCAGTACTTC
CDR3aa: CAWSASGTPQETQYF

v_gene: TRBV30
d_gene: NA
j_gene: TRBJ1-2
abundance: NA
CDR3nt: TGTGCCTGGAGTGTAGCCGCGGGGGCGCAGGGCTACACCTTC
CDR3aa: CAWSVAAGAQGYTF

v_gene: TRBV30
d_gene: TRBD1
j_gene: TRBJ1-5
abundance: NA
CDR3nt: TGTGCCTGGAGTCGGCAGGGGGGTCGTCAGCCCCAGCATTTT
CDR3aa: CAWSRQGGRQPQHF

v_gene: TRBV9
d_gene: NA
j_gene: TRBJ1-1
abundance: once
CDR3nt: TGTGCCAGCAGCGCACTCGTAAACAGGGCCGTAGGCACTGAAGCTTTCTTT
CDR3aa: CASSALVNRAVGTEAFF

v_gene: TRBV6-6
d_gene: TRBD1
j_gene: TRBJ2-1
abundance: NA
CDR3nt: TGTGCCAGCAGGTCCGGGACAGAGTTTTACAATGAGCAGTTCTTC
CDR3aa: CASRSGTEFYNEQFF

v_gene: TRBV9
d_gene: NA
j_gene: TRBJ1-1
abundance: NA
CDR3nt: TGTGCCAGCAGCGTAGGGGCGAGATGGGGCACTGAAGCTTTCTTT
CDR3aa: CASSVGARWGTEAFF

v_gene: TRBV10-3
d_gene: TRBD2
j_gene: TRBJ2-3
abundance: NA
CDR3nt: TGTGCCATCAGGGTAGCGGGGGGGAGCACAGATACGCAGTATTTT
CDR3aa: CAIRVAGGSTDTQYF

v_gene: TRBV7-3
d_gene: TRBD2
j_gene: TRBJ2-1
abundance: NA
CDR3nt: TGTGCCAGCAGCTCCATGAAACTAGCGGGGGGGCTCGATGAGCAGTTCTTC
CDR3aa: CASSSMKLAGGLDEQFF

v_gene: TRBV2
d_gene: NA
j_gene: TRBJ2-1
abundance: NA
CDR3nt: TGTGCCAGCAGGGCCGGGACTTACTACAATGAGCAGTTCTTC
CDR3aa: CASRAGTYYNEQFF

v_gene: TRBV5-1
d_gene: TRBD2
j_gene: TRBJ2-3
abundance: NA
CDR3nt: TGCGCCAGCAGCTTCCGTAGCGGGGGGAAAGATACGCAGTATTTT
CDR3aa: CASSFRSGGKDTQYF

v_gene: TRBV29-1
d_gene: NA
j_gene: TRBJ1-4
abundance: NA
CDR3nt: TGCAGCGTCACAGCCCCGCTGAGTGAAAAACTGTTTTTT
CDR3aa: CSVTAPLSEKLFF

v_gene: TRBV10-3
d_gene: NA
j_gene: TRBJ1-6
abundance: NA
CDR3nt: TGTGCCATCAGTGAAATACAACCGGGATCACCCCTCCACTTT
CDR3aa: CAISEIQPGSPLHF

v_gene: TRBV29-1
d_gene: TRBD1
j_gene: TRBJ1-1
abundance: NA
CDR3nt: TGCAGCGTTGACCGACAGGGGGGTGAAGCTTTCTTT
CDR3aa: CSVDRQGGEAFF

v_gene: TRBV7-3
d_gene: TRBD2
j_gene: TRBJ2-6
abundance: NA
CDR3nt: TGTGCCAGCAGCGAGGTAGCGGGGGGCCTCTCTGGGGCCAACGTCCTGACTTTC
CDR3aa: CASSEVAGGLSGANVLTF

v_gene: TRBV19
d_gene: NA
j_gene: TRBJ1-6
abundance: NA
CDR3nt: TGTGCCAGTAGTTCGTCGGTGGGGGTAATTTTACCCCTCCACTTT
CDR3aa: CASSSSVGVILPLHF

v_gene: TRBV9
d_gene: TRBD1
j_gene: TRBJ2-7
abundance: NA
CDR3nt: TGTGCCAGCAGCGTTACAGGGGCCTTTTACGAGCAGTACTTC
CDR3aa: CASSVTGAFYEQYF

v_gene: TRBV3-1
d_gene: NA
j_gene: TRBJ1-5
abundance: NA
CDR3nt: TGTGCCAGCAGCCAGGGGGAACAGCCCCAGCATTTT
CDR3aa: CASSQGEQPQHF

v_gene: TRBV19
d_gene: NA
j_gene: TRBJ2-1
abundance: NA
CDR3nt: TGTGCCAGTAGTATCCCTTCCGGTGAGCAGTTCTTC
CDR3aa: CASSIPSGEQFF

v_gene: TRBV18
d_gene: TRBD1
j_gene: TRBJ1-2
abundance: NA
CDR3nt: TGTGCCAGCTCACCCCTCGGGACAGCCTTGACTGGCGACTATGGCTACACCTTC
CDR3aa: CASSPLGTALTGDYGYTF

v_gene: TRBV28
d_gene: TRBD1
j_gene: TRBJ1-2
abundance: NA
CDR3nt: TGTGCCAGCATTTCCCTTGGGACAGGGAGCTATGGCTACACCTTC
CDR3aa: CASISLGTGSYGYTF

v_gene: TRBV19
d_gene: TRBD2
j_gene: TRBJ2-1
abundance: once
CDR3nt: TGTGCCAGTAGTATGGGACTAGCGGGGCCTGAGCAGTTCTTC
CDR3aa: CASSMGLAGPEQFF

v_gene: TRBV9
d_gene: NA
j_gene: TRBJ1-6
abundance: NA
CDR3nt: TGTGCCAGCAGCCCCCTGAGCTCCTATAATTCACCCCTCCACTTT
CDR3aa: CASSPLSSYNSPLHF

v_gene: TRBV20-1
d_gene: TRBD2
j_gene: TRBJ2-3
abundance: NA
CDR3nt: TGCAGTGCTAGAGAGGCTAGCGGGCCCACAGATACGCAGTATTTT
CDR3aa: CSAREASGPTDTQYF

v_gene: TRBV11-1
d_gene: NA
j_gene: TRBJ1-1
abundance: few
CDR3nt: TGTGCCAGCAGCTTAGAGATGAACACTGAAGCTTTCTTT
CDR3aa: CASSLEMNTEAFF

v_gene: TRBV30
d_gene: NA
j_gene: TRBJ1-2
abundance: NA
CDR3nt: TGTGCCTGGAGGTCCGGGGAGTATGGCTACACCTTC
CDR3aa: CAWRSGEYGYTF

v_gene: TRBV20-1
d_gene: NA
j_gene: TRBJ2-7
abundance: NA
CDR3nt: TGCAGTGCCAGTCCCCACTACGAGCAGTACTTC
CDR3aa: CSASPHYEQYF

v_gene: TRBV7-8
d_gene: TRBD2
j_gene: TRBJ2-5
abundance: NA
CDR3nt: TGTGCCAGCAGCTTAGAGGGCGGGGGACTACCAGAGACCCAGTACTTC
CDR3aa: CASSLEGGGLPETQYF

v_gene: TRBV20-1
d_gene: NA
j_gene: TRBJ2-3
abundance: NA
CDR3nt: TGCAGTGCCCCGAAGGAGAGGGCAGCAGATACGCAGTATTTT
CDR3aa: CSAPKERAADTQYF

v_gene: TRBV19
d_gene: TRBD1
j_gene: TRBJ1-2
abundance: NA
CDR3nt: TGTGCCAGTAGTATTGAGTTCGGCAGGACAGGGGGCGACTATGGCTACACCTTC
CDR3aa: CASSIEFGRTGGDYGYTF

v_gene: TRBV20-1
d_gene: TRBD1
j_gene: TRBJ1-5
abundance: NA
CDR3nt: TGCAGTGCTAGAAGGGACAGGGACAATCAGCCCCAGCATTTT
CDR3aa: CSARRDRDNQPQHF